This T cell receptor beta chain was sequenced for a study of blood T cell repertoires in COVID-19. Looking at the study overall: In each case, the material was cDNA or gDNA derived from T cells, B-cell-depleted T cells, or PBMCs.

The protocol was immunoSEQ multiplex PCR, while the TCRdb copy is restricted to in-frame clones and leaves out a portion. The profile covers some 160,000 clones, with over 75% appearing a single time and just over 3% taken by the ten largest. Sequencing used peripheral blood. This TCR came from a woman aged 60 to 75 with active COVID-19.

Here the CDR3 reads CASSAVGLASYTF. In DNA, the CDR3 is TGTGCCAGCAGTGCGGTTGGGTTAGCGAGCTACACCTTC. The chain couples TRBV2 to TRBJ1-2; D remains ambiguous. V was cut by 4 bases and J by 9 bases, with 15 bases left in between. Germline loops: CDR1 SNHLY, CDR2 FYNNEI. The CDR3 loop spans 13 amino acids.